The source of this T cell receptor beta chain is a study of post-analysis software for immune sequencing data. This clonotype was counted between two and nine times. The antigen is not known. The study, taken as a whole, reports: With TRBV5-6, TRBV5-1 and TRBV20-1 included, about five TRBV segments were more frequent in patients than in controls.

Unique molecular identifiers were built into the TCR beta cDNA libraries. TCRdb re-derived calls from the PCR reads in MiXCR, one entry per CDR3 protein. The table has about 180,000 distinct CDR3 sequences, about 32% seen once; the top ten hold less than 1.6%. The CDR3 has 13 amino acids. V lost 6 bases and J lost 5, with 11 bases in between. The V gene's germline CDR1 is LNHDA and CDR2 SQIVND (reference sequence). The V call is TRBV19, the J call TRBJ2-1; D not resolved. Sequenced material: blood. This clonotype was sampled from a girl between 5 and 17 years old with multiple sclerosis. CDR3 bases: TGTGCCAGTAGGACGAGTACCAACAATGAGCAGTTCTTC. This gives the protein CASRTSTNNEQFF.